What follows are 12 T cell receptor beta chains derived from one specimen sequenced in a study of blood T cell repertoires in COVID-19. Assay: immunoSEQ multiplex PCR; the TCRdb copy retains only in-frame clones and omits some. The data hold about 140,000 clones, with around nine tenths observed a single time. Source material: peripheral blood. Receptors originate from a woman between 40 and 55 years old with acute or convalescent COVID-19.

The gene calls are TRBV16 and TRBJ2-1; no definite D call. Trimming stripped 1 base from V and 0 bases from J, with 7 bases between. Germline CDR1 reads KGHSY; CDR2 reads FQNENV. This CDR3 has 15 amino acids. The DNA of the CDR3 is TGTGCCAGCAGCCAATTAGACTTCTCCTACAATGAGCAGTTCTTC. This gives the protein CASSQLDFSYNEQFF.

The chain uses TRBV7-2 and TRBJ1-2, with a weak D call TRBD1 (5 bases). The CDR3 has 14 residues. V was clipped by 5 bases and J by 3 bases, with 13 bases between them. The V gene's germline CDR1 is SGHTA and CDR2 FQGNSA. The CDR3 loop is CASSALGGDYGYTF. The CDR3 nucleotides read TGTGCCAGCAGCGCGCTGGGGGGGGACTATGGCTACACCTTC.

The chain carries TRBV11-2 and TRBJ1-4; possibly TRBD1 for D (5 bases). V was cut by 3 bases and J by 7 bases, with 12 bases left in between. Germline-derived CDR1 and CDR2 are SGHAT and FQNNGV. There are 14 residues in the CDR3. The chain's CDR3 is CASSFNGGTEKLFF. DNA of the CDR3: TGTGCCAGCAGCTTCAACGGGGGAACTGAAAAACTGTTTTTT.

The rearrangement uses TRBV12-3 or TRBV12-4 and TRBJ1-2; 8 nucleotides line up with TRBD1. This CDR3 is 13 amino acids long. V was clipped by 9 bases and J by 4 bases; unmatched bases: 7. CDR3 nucleotide sequence: TGTGCCAGTTGCAGGGGGCCTGGCTATGGCTACACCTTC. Amino acid sequence: CASCRGPGYGYTF.

The V call is TRBV7-2, the J call TRBJ2-5; 7 nucleotides agree with TRBD1. V lost 5 bases to trimming and J lost 7 bases; unmatched junction nucleotides: 7. CDR1 is SGHTA, CDR2 FQGNSA, per germline. There are 13 residues in the CDR3. Here the CDR3 reads CASSQTGKVTQYF. CDR3 bases: TGTGCCAGCAGCCAGACAGGGAAGGTGACCCAGTACTTC. Full variable domain (remainder filled in from reference TRBV7-2 and TRBJ2-5): GAGVSQSPSNKVTEKGKDVELRCDPISGHTALYWYRQSLGQGLEFLIYFQGNSAPDKSGLPSDRFSAERTGGSVSTLTIQRTQQEDSAVYLCASSQTGKVTQYFGPGTRLLVL.

This chain links TRBV30 with TRBJ1-5; D might be TRBD1 (5 bases). This CDR3 comprises 15 residues. Germline assignment: CDR1 GTSNPN and CDR2 SVGIG (reference sequence). V lost 2 bases and J lost 7, with 18 bases in between. CDR3 region: CAWSLGGTSDQPQHF. CDR3 nucleotides: TGTGCCTGGAGTCTGGGGGGAACCTCTGACCAGCCCCAGCATTTT.

The V gene is TRBV10-3, the J gene TRBJ1-2; TRBD1 agrees at 8 bases. The CDR3 has 16 residues. The V gene end was trimmed by 3 bases and the J gene end by 2 bases; junction bases not matched to a gene: 8. Germline CDR1 ENHRY, CDR2 SYGVKD. CDR3 sequence reads: CAISDRGQEGNYGYTF. The CDR3 DNA reads as TGTGCCATCAGTGATAGGGGACAGGAGGGCAACTATGGCTACACCTTC.

The chain recombines TRBV5-5 with TRBJ2-5, with D tentatively TRBD1 (6 bases). The length of the CDR3 is 16 residues. The V gene's germline CDR1 is SGHKS and CDR2 YYEKEE (reference sequence). V lost 6 bases and J 1 base, leaving 19 bases between the germline ends. The CDR3 sequence: CASILGVGGLQETQYF. CDR3 in DNA: TGTGCCAGCATCCTAGGTGTTGGGGGCCTCCAAGAGACCCAGTACTTC.

V is TRBV24-1 and J is TRBJ1-5; 10 bases are shared with TRBD1. The V and J ends lost 4 bases and 9 bases, in that order; junction bases with no gene match: 11. From germline, CDR1 is KGHDR and CDR2 SFDVKD. The CDR3 has 16 amino acids. The CDR3 protein is CATSDPRTGGILPQHF. For the CDR3, the DNA is TGTGCCACCAGTGACCCTCGGACAGGGGGTATACTGCCCCAGCATTTT.

The gene calls are TRBV9 and TRBJ2-1, with 7 bases fitting TRBD2. Germline V gives CDR1 SGDLS, CDR2 YYNGEE. This CDR3 spans 14 amino acids. J lost 6 bases, V lost 0 bases, and 3 bases had no gene match. The CDR3 loop reads CASSVAGGGNEQFF. The CDR3, as DNA: TGTGCCAGCAGCGTAGCGGGAGGCGGCAATGAGCAGTTCTTC.

The V and J genes are TRBV5-1 and TRBJ1-6; the match to TRBD1 covers 9 bases. V lost 2 bases, J lost 8 bases, and 2 bases stayed unmatched. Germline V CDR1 and CDR2: SGHRS, YFSETQ. The CDR3 has 14 amino acids. The CDR3 here is CASSLRTGDSPLHF. The CDR3 coding sequence is TGCGCCAGCAGCTTAAGGACAGGGGATTCACCCCTCCACTTT.

The chain combines TRBV4-3 with TRBJ1-4, with TRBD1 identical over 11 bases. CDR1 and CDR2 (germline): LGHNA, YSLEER. The CDR3 contains 17 residues. Trimming removed 5 bases from V and 3 bases from J; junction bases left unmatched: 8. CDR3 region: CASSTGTGGLANEKLFF. The CDR3 DNA reads TGCGCCAGCAGCACCGGGACAGGGGGTTTAGCTAATGAAAAACTGTTTTTT.